The 10 T cell receptor beta chains reported below all come from one sample, sequenced in a study of OX40 agonist ivuxolimab in advanced cancers. Data came from immunoSEQ multiplex PCR; TCRdb stores just in-frame clones and leaves some out. This sample has tens of thousands of clones; around 85% occur once, and the top ten carry more than 12%. Material: CD4+ or CD8+ T cells sorted from blood, obtained in a trial of the OX40 agonist ivuxolimab. These receptors originate from an adult with an advanced solid tumor such as melanoma, head and neck, liver or kidney cancer.

This clone appeared a single time. The chain is built from TRBV18 and TRBJ2-5, with a possible D match to TRBD1 (6 bases). The V gene lost 2 bases and the J gene lost 4 bases, with 8 bases spanning the gap. The CDR3 sequence is 13 residues long. CDR1 is KGHSH, CDR2 LQKENI, per germline. The CDR3 sequence: CASSPSRGETQYF. In DNA, the CDR3 is TGTGCCAGCTCACCATCCAGGGGAGAGACCCAGTACTTC.

This clone was counted a few times. V usage is TRBV2 and J usage is TRBJ1-2; 7 bases line up with TRBD1. Unmatched junction bases numbered 8, after V lost 5 bases and J lost 8 bases. The CDR3 has 13 amino acids. Germline values: CDR1 SNHLY, CDR2 FYNNEI. In DNA form, the CDR3 reads TGTGCCAGCAGTCCACAGGGGCTGGAGGGCTACACCTTC. Its protein product is CASSPQGLEGYTF.

Here the CDR3 DNA reads TGTGCCAGTAGTGACGGACTGGGGAGCTACGAGCAGTACTTC. It specifies CASSDGLGSYEQYF. J is TRBJ2-7 and V is TRBV19, with a possible D match to TRBD2 (5 bases). The ends were cut back, 5 bases at V and 3 bases at J, with 14 bases in the middle. The germline CDR1 and CDR2 sequences are LNHDA and SQIVND (reference sequence). The CDR3 has 14 amino acids.

This chain links TRBV29-1 with TRBJ1-2; D is uncertain. The CDR3 runs 12 residues. The V and J ends lost 4 bases and 4 bases respectively, with 10 bases between them. Per germline, CDR1 SQVTM and CDR2 ANQGSEA. The CDR3 region has the DNA TGCAGCGTTGTTGGCTCTCTCTATGGCTACACCTTC. It codes for CSVVGSLYGYTF.

About this clone: The junction departs from the called germline gene at one end, perhaps through a read error. The same CDR3 can be traced to other DNA sequences in this sample. The rearrangement uses TRBV4-1 and TRBJ1-5; D remains unclear. The CDR3 contains 14 residues. Germline loops: CDR1 MGHRA, CDR2 YSYEKL. The CDR3: CASSQEGSNQPQHF. The CDR3 bases are TGCGCCAGCAGTCAAGAGGGTAGCAATCAGCCCCAGCATTTT.

Of note for this clone: The same CDR3 is also encoded by other DNA sequences in this sample. V gene TRBV5-1 combines with J gene TRBJ2-2; 7 nucleotides align to TRBD1. Germline V gene data show CDR1 as SGHRS and CDR2 as YFSETQ. With V trimmed by 10 bases and J by 1 base, 4 bases remained unmatched. The CDR3 totals 13 residues. CDR3 loop: CASRQGNTGELFF. CDR3 nucleotide sequence: TGCGCCTCCCGACAGGGGAACACCGGGGAGCTGTTTTTT.

The rearrangement uses TRBV30 and TRBJ2-7, with 8 bases aligning to TRBD2. The CDR3 has 15 residues. The germline V gene has CDR1 GTSNPN and CDR2 SVGIG (reference sequence). With V trimmed by 8 bases and J by 4 bases, 16 bases remained unmatched. Written as DNA, the CDR3 is TGTGCCCTCCAAGGGGTAGCGGGATTTTCTTACGAGCAGTACTTC. Translated, it gives CALQGVAGFSYEQYF. The entire variable domain, with the rest obtained from reference TRBV30 and TRBJ2-7, is as follows: SQTIHQWPATLVQPVGSPLSLECTVEGTSNPNLYWYRQAAGRGLQLLFYSVGIGQISSEVPQNLSASRPQDRQFILSSKKLLLSDSGFYLCALQGVAGFSYEQYFGPGTRLTVT.

The V gene is TRBV7-2, the J gene TRBJ2-2, with D perhaps TRBD1 or TRBD2 (6 bases each). Germline lookup yields CDR1 SGHTA and CDR2 FQGNSA. This CDR3 is built from 15 residues. The V gene lost 1 base and the J gene lost 4 bases, with 10 bases spanning the gap. DNA for the CDR3: TGTGCCAGCAGCTTAGGGGGGGCAGGCACCGGGGAGCTGTTTTTT. Its protein is CASSLGGAGTGELFF. Together with reference TRBV7-2 and TRBJ2-2, the CDR3 gives the full variable domain: GAGVSQSPSNKVTEKGKDVELRCDPISGHTALYWYRQSLGQGLEFLIYFQGNSAPDKSGLPSDRFSAERTGGSVSTLTIQRTQQEDSAVYLCASSLGGAGTGELFFGEGSRLTVL.

Concerning this clone itself: Germline and junction disagree at one end, which may indicate a read error. V usage is TRBV19 and J usage is TRBJ2-7; D gene uncertain. The germline V gene has CDR1 LNHDA and CDR2 SQIVND (reference sequence). The CDR3 length is 15 residues. Here the CDR3 reads CASSVDAIGPYEQYF. Written as DNA, the CDR3 is TGTGCCAGTAGTGTAGATGCGATTGGGCCCTACGAGCAGTACTTC. The variable domain in full, with the rest retrieved from reference TRBV19 and TRBJ2-7, is DGGITQSPKYLFRKEGQNVTLSCEQNLNHDAMYWYRQDPGQGLRLIYYSQIVNDFQKGDIAEGYSVSREKKESFPLTVTSAQKNPTAFYLCASSVDAIGPYEQYFGPGTRLTVT.

This chain uses TRBV4-2 with TRBJ2-2; D remains ambiguous. This CDR3 region has 14 residues. Germline loops: CDR1 LGHNA, CDR2 YNFKEQ. V was trimmed by 2 bases and J by 1 base, leaving 5 bases between them. The CDR3 DNA sequence: TGTGCCAGCAGCCAACGATGGAACACCGGGGAGCTGTTTTTT. Protein sequence: CASSQRWNTGELFF.